These 25 T cell receptor beta chains were all obtained from the same sample, sequenced in a study of blood T cell repertoires in COVID-19. Some clones are missing from TCRdb's copy, which holds only in-frame ones; the method was immunoSEQ multiplex PCR. The sample carries fewer than 150,000 clones, around 87% recorded once. The sample was peripheral blood. These receptors were taken from a woman aged 55-69 years with acute or convalescent COVID-19.

The chain employs TRBV6-5 and TRBJ1-1, with D perhaps matching TRBD1 (6 bases). V dropped 0 bases and J dropped 6 bases, with 14 bases sitting between them. From germline, CDR1 is MNHEY and CDR2 SVGAGI. This CDR3 is built from 15 residues. The CDR3 region is CASSYSQRGSAEAFF. Here the CDR3 DNA reads TGTGCCAGCAGTTACTCACAGAGGGGGAGCGCTGAAGCTTTCTTT.

The chain has TRBV27 and TRBJ1-1, with 7 bases aligning to TRBD1. Germline assignment: CDR1 MNHEY and CDR2 SMNVEV (reference sequence). The CDR3 spans 13 residues. V was pared by 6 bases and J by 5 bases, with 6 bases of the junction left unmatched. The CDR3 protein is CASSLDRVTEAFF. The CDR3 DNA is TGTGCCAGCAGCCTCGACAGGGTGACTGAAGCTTTCTTT.

The rearrangement joins TRBV5-1 to TRBJ2-1; unclear D gene. Germline V gives CDR1 SGHRS, CDR2 YFSETQ. The CDR3 contains 14 residues. With 2 bases removed from V and 8 bases from J, the gap between germline ends came to 14 bases. CDR3 sequence (DNA): TGCGCCAGCAGCTTCGACTTATCTTACGATGAGCAGTTCTTC. Translation gives CASSFDLSYDEQFF.

This clone was counted a single time. The rearrangement uses TRBV2 and TRBJ2-2; 10 bases are shared with TRBD2. V lost 2 bases to trimming and J lost 6 bases; unmatched junction nucleotides: 3. Germline-derived CDR1 and CDR2 are SNHLY and FYNNEI. This CDR3 spans 15 amino acids. The CDR3 loop reads CASSELAGVAGELFF. In DNA, the CDR3 is TGTGCCAGCAGTGAACTAGCGGGAGTGGCCGGGGAGCTGTTTTTT. The entire variable domain, with the rest obtained from reference TRBV2 and TRBJ2-2, is as follows: EPEVTQTPSHQVTQMGQEVILRCVPISNHLYFYWYRQILGQKVEFLVSFYNNEISEKSEIFDDQFSVERPDGSNFTLKIRSTKLEDSAMYFCASSELAGVAGELFFGEGSRLTVL.

V and J are TRBV3-1 (or the pseudogene TRBV3-2) and TRBJ2-4, with 12 bases that match TRBD2. Losses at the gene ends were 4 bases for V and 8 bases for J; bases not matched to a gene: 15. Germline-derived CDR1 and CDR2 are LGHDT and YNNKEL (reference sequence). The CDR3 consists of 18 residues. The CDR3: CASSLRGLAGGVGDIQYF. DNA for the CDR3: TGTGCCAGCAGCCTAAGAGGGCTAGCGGGAGGGGTCGGGGACATTCAGTACTTC.

This sequence joins TRBV5-5 and TRBJ1-1; D possibly corresponds to TRBD1 (5 bases). The V and J ends lost 3 bases and 0 bases respectively, with 12 bases between them. The CDR3 has 15 amino acids. The germline gives CDR1 SGHKS, CDR2 YYEKEE (reference sequence). The CDR3 DNA sequence: TGTGCCAGCAGCTGGGGGAGGATTATGAACACTGAAGCTTTCTTT. It codes for CASSWGRIMNTEAFF.

The rearrangement uses TRBV28 and TRBJ2-2; 8 nucleotides match TRBD2. Germline V gene lookup returns CDR1 MDHEN and CDR2 SYDVKM. This CDR3 is 15 amino acids long. With V trimmed by 5 bases and J by 4 bases, 6 bases remained unmatched. This CDR3 reads CASSASGSGTGELFF. The CDR3 DNA reads TGTGCCAGCAGTGCCAGCGGGAGCGGCACCGGGGAGCTGTTTTTT.

This clone was counted a single time. The chain recombines TRBV24-1 with TRBJ2-2, with 7 bases matching TRBD1. V shed 4 bases and J 6 bases; nucleotides not matched to a gene: 10. Per the germline V gene, CDR1 is KGHDR and CDR2 is SFDVKD. This CDR3 contains 16 residues. DNA of the CDR3: TGTGCCACCAGTGAGTCCCGGACAGGCCACCCCGGGGAGCTGTTTTTT. Protein sequence: CATSESRTGHPGELFF.

The chain carries TRBV5-6 and TRBJ2-1; tentatively, D is TRBD2 (5 bases). CDR1 SGHDT and CDR2 YYEEEE come from the germline V gene. The V end was cut by 2 bases, the J end by 7 bases, with 13 bases between. The CDR3 covers 14 residues. This chain's CDR3 is CASSFISVANEQFF. CDR3 nucleotides: TGTGCCAGCAGCTTTATATCGGTAGCGAATGAGCAGTTCTTC.

The chain employs TRBV29-1 and TRBJ2-5; the D gene is possibly TRBD2 (6 bases). Trimming shortened V by 4 bases and J by 5 bases, and 11 bases separated the two germline ends. Germline assignment: CDR1 SQVTM and CDR2 ANQGSEA. The CDR3 is made up of 12 amino acids. The CDR3, as DNA: TGCAGCGTTGGTACTAGCCTTGAGACCCAGTACTTC. Protein: CSVGTSLETQYF.

This CDR3 is CASSHPGLATYEQYF. The CDR3 DNA follows: TGTGCCAGCAGCCATCCGGGACTTGCCACCTACGAGCAGTACTTC. The rearrangement joins TRBV7-8 to TRBJ2-7; the D gene is possibly TRBD2 (6 bases). The ends were cut back, 5 bases at V and 2 bases at J, with 16 bases in the middle. This CDR3 spans 15 amino acids. Germline-derived CDR1 and CDR2 are SGHVS and FQNEAQ. The whole variable domain, remainder taken from reference TRBV7-8 and TRBJ2-7, is GAGVSQSPRYKVAKRGQDVALRCDPISGHVSLFWYQQALGQGPEFLTYFQNEAQLDKSGLPSDRFFAERPEGSVSTLKIQRTQQEDSAVYLCASSHPGLATYEQYFGPGTRLTVT.

V and J are TRBV7-9 and TRBJ1-2, with D unclear. V dropped 5 bases and J dropped 1 base, with 11 bases sitting between them. Germline CDR1 SEHNR, CDR2 FQNEAQ (reference sequence). The CDR3 has 14 amino acids. The CDR3 sequence: CASSPPQVNYGYTF. In nucleotides, the CDR3 is TGTGCCAGCAGCCCCCCCCAGGTTAACTATGGCTACACCTTC.

This clone was picked up one time. V gene TRBV7-3 combines with J gene TRBJ1-2, with a tentative D call TRBD1 (5 bases). CDR3 length: 13 residues. V lost 5 bases and J lost 8, with 15 bases in between. Germline assignment: CDR1 SGHTA and CDR2 FQGTGA. The CDR3 here is CASSPGGEGGYTF. CDR3 in DNA: TGTGCCAGCAGCCCCGGGGGGGAAGGGGGCTACACCTTC.

V is TRBV6-1 and J is TRBJ1-1; TRBD1 aligns across 8 bases. From germline, CDR1 is MNHNS and CDR2 SASEGT. The CDR3 has 16 amino acids. With 5 bases clipped from V and 3 bases from J, the junction kept 11 bases outside the gene matches. The CDR3 DNA reads as TGTGCCAGCAGTCAAGGACAGGGTAAACCCTACACTGAAGCTTTCTTT. This encodes CASSQGQGKPYTEAFF.

The chain carries TRBV6-5 and TRBJ2-7; 11 nucleotides align to TRBD2. With V trimmed by 6 bases and J by 6 bases, 10 bases remained unmatched. There are 15 residues in the CDR3. Germline assignment: CDR1 MNHEY and CDR2 SVGAGI. The CDR3: CASRISGRAGGEQYV. The CDR3 DNA follows: TGTGCCAGCAGGATTAGCGGGAGGGCCGGGGGCGAGCAGTACGTC.

CDR3 in amino acids: CATGSILAKNIQYF. The CDR3 DNA sequence: TGTGCCACCGGGAGTATCCTAGCCAAAAACATTCAGTACTTC. This chain links TRBV28 with TRBJ2-4, with D perhaps matching TRBD2 (6 bases). The CDR3 length is 14 residues. Trimming cost V 10 bases and J 0 bases, with 13 bases left between them. Germline-derived CDR1 and CDR2 are MDHEN and SYDVKM.

The chain recombines TRBV29-1 with TRBJ1-3; 8 bases agree with TRBD1. The trim removed 7 bases at V and 8 bases at J, leaving 13 bases unmatched. This CDR3 is built from 14 residues. Germline V CDR1 and CDR2: SQVTM, ANQGSEA. CDR3 protein: CSAGDRGFVDTIYF. Written as DNA, the CDR3 is TGCAGCGCCGGAGACAGGGGTTTTGTAGACACCATATATTTT.

CDR3 sequence: CASSLSSYEQYF. The CDR3 nucleotides read TGCGCCAGCAGCCTTAGCTCCTACGAGCAGTACTTC. V usage is TRBV5-1 and J usage is TRBJ2-7; D call uncertain. CDR1 and CDR2 from the germline V gene are SGHRS and YFSETQ. This CDR3 comprises 12 residues. With 4 bases removed from V and 0 bases from J, the gap between germline ends came to 5 bases.

This clone was found once. The V and J genes are TRBV6-5 and TRBJ1-5; D perhaps matches TRBD1 (5 bases). Per germline, CDR1 MNHEY and CDR2 SVGAGI. The CDR3 consists of 13 residues. Trimming removed 6 bases from V and 7 bases from J, with 13 bases in between. CDR3 loop: CASSVQVDQPQHF. Written as DNA, the CDR3 is TGTGCCAGCAGCGTACAGGTTGACCAGCCCCAGCATTTT.

V usage is TRBV14 and J usage is TRBJ2-1; 12 positions agree with TRBD2. Trimming removed 4 bases from V and 4 bases from J; junction bases left unmatched: 2. The germline CDR1 and CDR2 sequences are SGHDN and FVKESK. The CDR3 is 15 residues long. The CDR3 region is CASSLLAGGYNEQFF. CDR3 nucleotides: TGTGCCAGCAGCCTGCTAGCGGGAGGGTACAATGAGCAGTTCTTC.

The V and J genes are TRBV5-1 and TRBJ1-6, with TRBD1 matching 7 bases. Germline assignment: CDR1 SGHRS and CDR2 YFSETQ. J was trimmed by 2 bases and V by 5 bases; bases with no gene match: 7. The CDR3 spans 16 residues. The CDR3 nucleotides read TGCGCCAGCAGAGCAGGGGGATGGACCTATAATTCACCCCTCCACTTT. Translating gives CASRAGGWTYNSPLHF. Together with reference TRBV5-1 and TRBJ1-6, the CDR3 gives the full variable domain: KAGVTQTPRYLIKTRGQQVTLSCSPISGHRSVSWYQQTPGQGLQFLFEYFSETQRNKGNFPGRFSGRQFSNSRSEMNVSTLELGDSALYLCASRAGGWTYNSPLHFGNGTRLTVT.

The table lists this clone with a count of one. The chain recombines TRBV25-1 with TRBJ1-2; D perhaps matches TRBD1 (5 bases). Germline-derived CDR1 and CDR2 are MGHDK and SYGVNS. The CDR3 is made up of 15 amino acids. The V gene lost 6 bases and the J gene lost 0 bases, with 14 bases spanning the gap. The CDR3 here is CASRSRGTANYGYTF. The DNA of the CDR3 is TGTGCCAGCAGGTCCCGGGGGACCGCTAACTATGGCTACACCTTC.

The chain has TRBV21-1 and TRBJ2-7; the table gives TRBD2 as D, unverified against the DNA. TRBV21-1 is a recognized pseudogene. The CDR3 runs 17 residues. The CDR3 reads CASSSGLAGGLSYEQYF. CDR3 coding DNA: TGTGCCAGCAGCTCTGGACTAGCGGGAGGCCTCTCCTACGAGCAGTACTTC.

This chain links TRBV5-1 with TRBJ1-4, with 7 bases lining up with TRBD1. The CDR3 runs 14 residues. From germline, CDR1 is SGHRS and CDR2 YFSETQ. The trim removed 6 bases at V and 6 bases at J, leaving 8 bases unmatched. The CDR3, as DNA: TGCGCCAGCACCCACAGGGGACCTTATGAAAAACTGTTTTTT. As protein: CASTHRGPYEKLFF.

The rearrangement joins TRBV29-1 to TRBJ2-5, with 8 bases that match TRBD1. The CDR3 consists of 12 residues. After removal of 8 bases from V and 2 bases from J, the junction contained 4 bases not matched to a gene. Germline loops: CDR1 SQVTM, CDR2 ANQGSEA. The CDR3 loop reads CSIWTGQETQYF. The CDR3 DNA reads as TGCAGCATATGGACAGGGCAAGAGACCCAGTACTTC.